In this sample, the clone carrying this T cell receptor (beta chain) turned up many times. This entry is derived from a study of T cells in Graves' hyperthyroidism and ophthalmopathy. TCR beta CDR3 regions were amplified from RNA transcripts. A set of HTBI primers served as the primers for a first-round RT-PCR of the TCR CDR3. TCRdb ran MiXCR on the multiplex PCR reads and lists one entry per CDR3 protein. Among about 400,000 distinct CDR3 sequences, roughly an eighth were seen once, and the ten largest hold approximately 5.3%. The V gene end was trimmed by 4 bases and the J gene end by 5 bases; junction bases not matched to a gene: 5. The germline CDR1 and CDR2 sequences are KGHSH and LQKENI. The CDR3 extends over 15 amino acids.

Sequenced: blood. The TCR comes from a woman between 18 and 29 years old with Graves' hyperthyroidism. This chain uses TRBV18 with TRBJ1-4; TRBD1 matches at 9 bases. CDR3 residues: CASSLGTGTNEKLFF. The CDR3 DNA sequence: TGTGCCAGCTCACTCGGGACAGGGACAAATGAAAAACTGTTTTTT.